This TCR beta chain was documented in a study of T cells after yellow fever vaccination. Study as a whole: Fractions low in cell number were prepared with SMART-Seq v4 Ultra Low Input.

Study results and limitations: The secondary response was weaker but peaked faster, day 5 versus 15. Subsequent to the booster, the majority of primary-vaccination clones reappeared (96% CD4, roughly 90% CD8).

CDR1 SGHTA and CDR2 FQGNSA come from the germline V gene. This CDR3 comprises 14 residues. V dropped 3 bases and J dropped 9 bases, with 17 bases sitting between them. With regard to this clonotype: Its antigen is not known.

The authors made TCR cDNA by 5'RACE template switching, adding a universal primer site and UMIs. TCRdb analysed the 5' RACE reads with MiXCR anew, one entry per CDR3 protein. Seen here are about 630,000 distinct CDR3 sequences, around an eighth observed once, and the top ten hold more than 13%. The genes are TRBV7-2 and TRBJ2-5; the D gene could be TRBD1 or TRBD2 (6 bases each). This sequence originates from a young man who received the YFV17D yellow fever vaccine. The sample consisted of PBMCs, taken on the day of the yellow fever booster vaccination. In DNA form, the CDR3 reads TGTGCCAGCAGCTTCACAGGGTCCTCGGGAGCCCAGTACTTC. It is translated as CASSFTGSSGAQYF.